The 18 T cell receptor beta chains listed next were all sequenced from one sample in a study of blood T cell repertoires in COVID-19. Some clones are missing from TCRdb's copy, which holds only in-frame ones; the method was immunoSEQ multiplex PCR. In the table there are some 270,000 clones, over 75% of which are singletons. Sequenced: peripheral blood. The source of these receptors is a human donor with COVID-19, enrolled during active disease. The donor label of this sample is uncertain.

This chain uses TRBV18 with TRBJ2-3; D perhaps matches TRBD1 (5 bases). CDR1 and CDR2 from the germline V gene are KGHSH and LQKENI. The CDR3 spans 17 residues. V lost 1 base to trimming and J lost 0 bases, with 14 bases between them. CDR3 sequence (DNA): TGTGCCAGCTCACCACTACCCAGGGTAACTAGCACAGATACGCAGTATTTT. Translating it yields CASSPLPRVTSTDTQYF.

About this clone itself: One end of the junction is discordant with germline, which a read error may explain. This rearrangement joins TRBV7-7 to TRBJ1-5; maybe TRBD1 (5 bases). The CDR3 runs 14 residues. Germline loops: CDR1 SSHAT, CDR2 FNYEAQ (reference sequence). The CDR3 is CASSLGQGYQPQHF. The CDR3 nucleotides read TGTGCTAGCAGCTTAGGGCAGGGTTATCAGCCCCAGCATTTT.

This clone was found a few times. J is TRBJ1-2 and V is TRBV29-1; a possible D gene is TRBD1 (6 bases). Germline V gene data show CDR1 as SQVTM and CDR2 as ANQGSEA. The CDR3 spans 14 residues. Trimming pared 3 bases from V and 8 bases from J, leaving 19 bases between. The chain's CDR3 is CSVDIAGQSLGYTF. The CDR3 DNA is TGCAGCGTTGACATAGCTGGACAGTCACTCGGCTACACCTTC.

The rearrangement joins TRBV4-3 to TRBJ2-2; D gene uncertain. Germline V gives CDR1 LGHNA, CDR2 YSLEER. CDR3 length: 14 amino acids. Trimming cost V 11 bases and J 0 bases, with 13 bases left between them. The DNA of the CDR3 is TGCGCCTCCCGAGCCCACGCGAACACCGGGGAGCTGTTTTTT. It yields the protein CASRAHANTGELFF.

The rearrangement uses TRBV28 and TRBJ2-7; 7 nucleotides align to TRBD2. CDR3 length equals 16 residues. CDR1 and CDR2 from the germline V gene are MDHEN and SYDVKM. The junction had 12 bases not matched to a gene; V was cut back by 4 bases and J by 3 bases. CDR3 loop: CASSSIGGGRDYEQYF. CDR3 nucleotide sequence: TGTGCCAGCAGTTCCATCGGTGGCGGGAGAGACTACGAGCAGTACTTC. The complete variable domain, with remaining parts taken from reference TRBV28 and TRBJ2-7, reads DVKVTQSSRYLVKRTGEKVFLECVQDMDHENMFWYRQDPGLGLRLIYFSYDVKMKEKGDIPEGYSVSREKKERFSLILESASTNQTSMYLCASSSIGGGRDYEQYFGPGTRLTVT.

For the CDR3, the DNA is TGTGCCAGCAGCCTCGGGACTCTTGGGGTCGAGACCCAGTACTTC. This encodes CASSLGTLGVETQYF. The rearrangement links TRBV14 to TRBJ2-5; TRBD2 might be the D (6 bases). Germline CDR1 and CDR2: SGHDN and FVKESK. The CDR3 spans 15 residues. V gave up 4 bases and J gave up 5 bases, with 17 bases separating them. The full variable domain, its missing parts supplied by reference TRBV14 and TRBJ2-5, is EAGVTQFPSHSVIEKGQTVTLRCDPISGHDNLYWYRRVMGKEIKFLLHFVKESKQDESGMPNNRFLAERTGGTYSTLKVQPAELEDSGVYFCASSLGTLGVETQYFGPGTRLLVL.

This chain links TRBV14 with TRBJ1-4; no definite D call. Germline V gene data show CDR1 as SGHDN and CDR2 as FVKESK. CDR3 length equals 13 residues. V was clipped by 0 bases and J by 14 bases, with 13 bases between them. CDR3 loop: CASSQDGGGRLFF. CDR3 in DNA: TGTGCCAGCAGCCAAGATGGTGGAGGGAGGCTGTTTTTT.

The rearrangement links TRBV19 to TRBJ1-5, with D perhaps TRBD1 (6 bases). V was pared by 9 bases and J by 0 bases, with 12 bases between. CDR1 is LNHDA, CDR2 SQIVND, per germline (reference sequence). The length of the CDR3 is 14 residues. This CDR3 is CASRQGYSNQPQHF. In nucleotides, the CDR3 is TGTGCCAGCCGGCAGGGGTATAGCAATCAGCCCCAGCATTTT.

The chain is built from TRBV19 and TRBJ2-3, with TRBD2 identical over 10 bases. The CDR3 totals 19 residues. V shed 2 bases and J 6 bases; nucleotides not matched to a gene: 17. Germline V gives CDR1 LNHDA, CDR2 SQIVND (reference sequence). The CDR3 region has the DNA TGTGCCAGTAGTATATTATTAGGAGACGCTAGCGGGAGAGCCGATACGCAGTATTTT. Amino acid sequence: CASSILLGDASGRADTQYF.

The chain recombines TRBV5-5 with TRBJ2-5, with 10 bases fitting TRBD2. J was trimmed by 3 bases and V by 4 bases; bases with no gene match: 6. Germline V gives CDR1 SGHKS, CDR2 YYEKEE (reference sequence). CDR3 size: 15 residues. As DNA, the CDR3 is TGTGCCAGCAGCCCAAGGACTAGCGGTAAAGAGACCCAGTACTTC. This encodes CASSPRTSGKETQYF.

The chain links TRBV30 to TRBJ1-1; the match to TRBD1 covers 8 bases. CDR3 length: 12 amino acids. CDR1 and CDR2 (germline): GTSNPN, SVGIG (reference sequence). Losses at the gene ends were 7 bases for V and 4 bases for J; bases not matched to a gene: 5. CDR3 nucleotide sequence: TGTGCCTCGCAGACAGGGGCCACTGAAGCTTTCTTT. It translates to CASQTGATEAFF.

V usage is TRBV4-1 and J usage is TRBJ1-2; D remains ambiguous. The V end lost 2 bases, the J end lost 6 bases, and 16 bases lay between the germline ends. This CDR3 comprises 15 residues. CDR1 and CDR2 from the germline V gene are MGHRA and YSYEKL. The CDR3 bases are TGCGCCAGCAGCCAACAGGACTACCTCCGCCATGGCTACACCTTC. It encodes CASSQQDYLRHGYTF.

The V gene is TRBV18, the J gene TRBJ2-3; D unresolved. CDR3 length equals 14 residues. CDR1 is KGHSH, CDR2 LQKENI, per germline. The V end was cut by 2 bases, the J end by 0 bases, with 6 bases between. CDR3 region: CASSPTYSTDTQYF. The CDR3 bases are TGTGCCAGCTCACCAACCTATAGCACAGATACGCAGTATTTT.

J is TRBJ2-5 and V is TRBV6-5, with a weak D call TRBD2 (6 bases). Trimming left V 8 bases short and J 4 bases short, with 20 bases between. The CDR3 loop spans 15 amino acids. Per germline, CDR1 MNHEY and CDR2 SVGAGI. The chain's CDR3 is CASRGTREEGETQYF. CDR3 bases: TGTGCCAGCCGCGGGACCAGGGAAGAGGGAGAGACCCAGTACTTC.

The chain is built from TRBV27 and TRBJ2-1, with TRBD2 matching 11 bases. The trim removed 0 bases at V and 8 bases at J, leaving 12 bases unmatched. The CDR3 spans 18 residues. CDR1 is MNHEY and CDR2 is SMNVEV in the germline V gene (reference sequence). The CDR3 coding sequence is TGTGCCAGCAGTTTATCGATAGCGGGAGGGTCTACTGTGCATGAGCAGTTCTTC. Translation gives CASSLSIAGGSTVHEQFF.

This clone was seen a handful of times. The V gene is TRBV19, the J gene TRBJ2-3; TRBD2 aligns across 13 bases. The V segment lost 3 bases and the J segment 3 bases; nucleotides outside the gene matches: 3. The CDR3 is made up of 16 amino acids. Germline CDR1 and CDR2: LNHDA and SQIVND (reference sequence). As DNA, the CDR3 is TGTGCCAGTAGTATCGGACTAGCGGGAGTTACAGATACGCAGTATTTT. This encodes CASSIGLAGVTDTQYF.

The genes are TRBV10-3 and TRBJ1-1; TRBD1 aligns across 7 bases. Looked up from germline, CDR1 is ENHRY and CDR2 is SYGVKD. After removal of 6 bases from V and 7 bases from J, the junction contained 20 bases not matched to a gene. The CDR3 is 17 amino acids. CDR3 region: CAIRPNAGTAAHSEAFF. The CDR3 nucleotides are TGTGCCATCAGACCTAACGCCGGGACAGCGGCTCACAGTGAAGCTTTCTTT.

The chain links TRBV15 to TRBJ2-5, with D maybe TRBD1 (6 bases). The germline CDR1 and CDR2 sequences are LNHNV and YYDKDF (reference sequence). This CDR3 is 16 amino acids long. V shed 2 bases and J shed 3 bases, with 16 bases lying between them. CDR3 sequence reads: CATSRSRQVSEETQYF. The CDR3 DNA is TGTGCCACCAGCAGATCCCGACAGGTTAGCGAAGAGACCCAGTACTTC.